What follows describes a single TCR beta chain. CD8+ and CD4+ blood T cells underwent TCR beta sequencing. The multiple sclerosis controls comprised treatment-naive patients whose relapsing-remitting disease was stable or active. Negative magnetic isolation gave CD8+ and CD4+ cells; FACS enriched CD8+ TEMRA. This sample is drawn from a study of CD8 T cells in Susac syndrome. This CDR3 contains 12 residues. With 4 bases removed from V and 3 bases from J, the gap between germline ends came to 7 bases. Germline V gene data show CDR1 as SGHNT and CDR2 as YYREEE (reference sequence). RNA in amounts of roughly 0.5 to 1 ug was reverse transcribed with random hexamers. TCRdb recomputed calls from the immunoSEQ multiplex PCR reads with MiXCR, one row per CDR3 protein. The table shows 400,000 or so distinct CDR3 sequences, with more than 80% occurring only once.

The sample comprised CD8+ T cells from PBMCs. J is TRBJ1-2 and V is TRBV5-4; D is unresolved. The source of this sequence is a human donor with multiple sclerosis. The CDR3 reads CASSTPYYGYTF. In DNA form, the CDR3 reads TGTGCCAGCAGCACCCCATACTATGGCTACACCTTC.